This T cell receptor (beta chain) was sequenced during a study of blood T cells in healthy people across ages. Study as a whole: In model experiments, template switching was able to capture about one barcoded beta molecule for every two T cells that were present.

This clonotype was seen repeatedly, ten times or more. The antigen is not known. The CDR3 has 15 residues. With 7 bases clipped from V and 2 bases from J, the junction kept 11 bases outside the gene matches. CDR1 and CDR2 (germline): SGHTA, FQGNSA. Together with a sample-barcoded 5' primer, a J-beta primer mix was included in a second PCR lasting roughly 6 to 12 cycles. TCRdb reprocessed the 5' RACE reads with MiXCR, giving one entry per CDR3 protein. The sample carries roughly 650,000 distinct CDR3 sequences, around 32% recorded once. Findings and limits, study-wide: Estimated diversity that came from one million T cells was considered an underestimate. Naive CD4+ cells and diversity were both higher in long-lived donors than in aged donors. The study found TCR beta diversity correlated strongly with naive T cell percentage.

The sequence was obtained from a woman aged 80 or over in good health. Sequences were obtained from blood. The J gene is TRBJ2-7, the V gene TRBV7-2, with 7 bases that match TRBD1. Here the CDR3 DNA reads TGTGCCAGCACCCTAACCCGGACAGGAACCTACGAGCAGTACTTC. Its translation is CASTLTRTGTYEQYF. Based on the CDR3 plus reference TRBV7-2 and TRBJ2-7, the full variable domain is GAGVSQSPSNKVTEKGKDVELRCDPISGHTALYWYRQSLGQGLEFLIYFQGNSAPDKSGLPSDRFSAERTGGSVSTLTIQRTQQEDSAVYLCASTLTRTGTYEQYFGPGTRLTVT.